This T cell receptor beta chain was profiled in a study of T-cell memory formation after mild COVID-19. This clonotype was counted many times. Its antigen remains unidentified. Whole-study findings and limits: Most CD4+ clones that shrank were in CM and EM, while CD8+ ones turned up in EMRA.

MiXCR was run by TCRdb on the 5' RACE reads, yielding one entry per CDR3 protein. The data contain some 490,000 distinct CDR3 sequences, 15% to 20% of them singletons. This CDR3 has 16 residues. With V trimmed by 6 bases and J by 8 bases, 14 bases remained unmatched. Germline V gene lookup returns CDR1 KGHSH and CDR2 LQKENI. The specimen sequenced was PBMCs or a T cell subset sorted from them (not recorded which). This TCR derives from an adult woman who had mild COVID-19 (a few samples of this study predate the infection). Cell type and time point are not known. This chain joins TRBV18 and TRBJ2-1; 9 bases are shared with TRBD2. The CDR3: CASSRRDSGSFYEQFF. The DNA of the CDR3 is TGTGCCAGCTCCCGTCGTGATAGCGGGAGTTTCTATGAGCAGTTCTTC. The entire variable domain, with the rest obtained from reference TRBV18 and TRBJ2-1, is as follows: NAGVMQNPRHLVRRRGQEARLRCSPMKGHSHVYWYRQLPEEGLKFMVYLQKENIIDESGMPKERFSAEFPKEGPSILRIQQVVRGDSAAYFCASSRRDSGSFYEQFFGPGTRLTVL.